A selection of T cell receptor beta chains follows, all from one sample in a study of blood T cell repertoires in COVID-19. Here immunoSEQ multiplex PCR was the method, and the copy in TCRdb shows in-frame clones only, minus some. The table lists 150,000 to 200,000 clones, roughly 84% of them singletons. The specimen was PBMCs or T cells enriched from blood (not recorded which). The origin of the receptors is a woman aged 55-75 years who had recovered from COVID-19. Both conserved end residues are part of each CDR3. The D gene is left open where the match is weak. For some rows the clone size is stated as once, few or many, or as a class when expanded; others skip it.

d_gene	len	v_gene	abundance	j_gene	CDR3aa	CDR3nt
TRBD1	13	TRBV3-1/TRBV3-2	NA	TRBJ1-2	CASSPGQGQGYTF	TGTGCCAGCAGCCCGGGACAGGGACAGGGCTACACCTTC
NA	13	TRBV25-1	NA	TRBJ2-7	CASSAGPPYEQYF	TGTGCCAGCAGTGCAGGGCCTCCCTACGAGCAGTACTTC
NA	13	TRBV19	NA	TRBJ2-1	CASSKGVYNEQFF	TGTGCCAGTAGTAAGGGGGTCTACAATGAGCAGTTCTTC
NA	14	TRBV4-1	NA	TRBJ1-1	CASSDRQTNTEAFF	TGCGCCAGCAGCGATCGACAGACGAACACTGAAGCTTTCTTT
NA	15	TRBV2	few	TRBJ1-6	CASKVSWLENSPLHF	TGTGCCAGCAAGGTCAGTTGGCTAGAAAATTCACCCCTCCACTTT
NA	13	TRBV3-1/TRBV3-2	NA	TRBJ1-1	CASGPATGTEAFF	TGTGCCAGCGGACCTGCGACAGGCACTGAAGCTTTCTTT
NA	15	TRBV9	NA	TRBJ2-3	CASSLLPGSTDTQYF	TGTGCCAGCAGCCTACTCCCGGGAAGCACAGATACGCAGTATTTT
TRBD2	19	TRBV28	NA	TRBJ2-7	CASRNKRLAGVNSSYEQYF	TGTGCCAGCCGGAATAAGAGACTAGCGGGAGTCAACAGCTCCTACGAGCAGTACTTC
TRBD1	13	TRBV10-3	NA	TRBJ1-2	CAIRDRVNYGYTF	TGTGCCATCAGAGACAGGGTGAACTATGGCTACACCTTC
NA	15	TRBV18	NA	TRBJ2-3	CASSPRGGGTDTQYF	TGTGCCAGCTCACCACGGGGAGGCGGCACAGATACGCAGTATTTT
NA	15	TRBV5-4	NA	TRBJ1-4	CASSWRTAGPVELFF	TGTGCCAGCAGCTGGAGGACAGCAGGTCCTGTTGAACTGTTTTTT
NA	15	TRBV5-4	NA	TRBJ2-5	CASSKTGGRTETQYF	TGTGCCAGCAGCAAGACCGGGGGGCGCACGGAGACCCAGTACTTC
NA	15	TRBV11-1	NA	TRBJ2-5	CASRRGGDARQTQYF	TGTGCCAGCAGACGGGGCGGGGACGCGCGGCAAACCCAGTACTTC
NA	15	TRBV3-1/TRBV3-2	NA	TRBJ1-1	CASSQGRGAATEAFF	TGTGCCAGCAGCCAAGGCCGGGGGGCGGCCACTGAAGCTTTCTTT
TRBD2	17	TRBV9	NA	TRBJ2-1	CASSPRLADPNRDEQFF	TGTGCCAGCAGCCCTCGGCTAGCGGACCCGAATAGGGATGAGCAGTTCTTC
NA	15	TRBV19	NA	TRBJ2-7	CASGPSGQTLYEQYF	TGTGCCAGTGGCCCCTCAGGACAGACCCTCTACGAGCAGTACTTC
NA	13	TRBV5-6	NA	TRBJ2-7	CASSIGVSYEQYF	TGTGCCAGCAGCATCGGAGTATCCTACGAGCAGTACTTC
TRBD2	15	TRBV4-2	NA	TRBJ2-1	CASSRTSEGYNEQFF	TGTGCCAGCAGCCGGACTAGCGAGGGATACAATGAGCAGTTCTTC
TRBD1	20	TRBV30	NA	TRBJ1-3	CAWSPQGASLLRSSGNTIYF	TGTGCCTGGAGTCCACAGGGGGCTTCCCTACTACGGAGCTCTGGAAACACCATATATTTT
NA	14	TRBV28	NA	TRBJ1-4	CASSLLLTNEKLFF	TGTGCCAGCAGTTTACTCTTAACTAATGAAAAACTGTTTTTT
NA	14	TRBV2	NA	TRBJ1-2	CASSGTGSLYGYTF	TGTGCCAGCAGTGGTACAGGATCCCTCTATGGCTACACCTTC
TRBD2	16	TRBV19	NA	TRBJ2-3	CASTLKVAGYTDTQYF	TGTGCCAGTACCCTCAAAGTAGCGGGGTACACAGATACGCAGTATTTT
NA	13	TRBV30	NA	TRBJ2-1	CAWSVTEVHEQFF	TGTGCCTGGAGTGTTACCGAGGTCCATGAGCAGTTCTTC
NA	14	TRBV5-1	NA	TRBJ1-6	CASSFARENSPLHF	TGCGCCAGCAGCTTCGCAAGGGAGAATTCACCCCTCCACTTT
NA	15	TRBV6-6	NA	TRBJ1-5	CASSDGQDSNQPQHF	TGTGCCAGCAGCGACGGACAAGATAGCAATCAGCCCCAGCATTTT
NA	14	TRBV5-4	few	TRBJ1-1	CASSLMAGNTEAFF	TGTGCCAGCAGCTTGATGGCTGGGAACACTGAAGCTTTCTTT
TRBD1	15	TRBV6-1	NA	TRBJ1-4	CASSEASRGNEKLFF	TGTGCCAGCAGTGAAGCGTCCAGGGGGAATGAAAAACTGTTTTTT
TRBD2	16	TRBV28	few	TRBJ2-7	CASSLIGRSRIYEQYF	TGTGCCAGCAGTTTGATCGGGAGGTCGCGAATCTACGAGCAGTACTTC
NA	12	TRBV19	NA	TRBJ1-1	CASSIGVAEAFF	TGTGCCAGTAGTATAGGGGTAGCGGAAGCTTTCTTT
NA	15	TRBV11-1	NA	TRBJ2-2	CASRPGQTNTGELFF	TGTGCCAGCAGACCAGGACAGACGAACACCGGGGAGCTGTTTTTT
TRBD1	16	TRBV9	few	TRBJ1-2	CASSENPRSGTEGYTF	TGTGCCAGCAGTGAAAACCCACGATCCGGGACAGAGGGCTACACCTTC
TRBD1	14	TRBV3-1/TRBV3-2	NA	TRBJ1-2	CASSQGQGAGGYTF	TGTGCCAGCAGCCAAGGACAGGGGGCGGGCGGCTACACCTTC
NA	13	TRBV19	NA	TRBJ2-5	CATSGSLKETQYF	TGTGCCACCTCAGGAAGCTTAAAAGAGACCCAGTACTTC
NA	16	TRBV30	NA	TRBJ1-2	CAWRDPTRRVLYGYTF	TGTGCCTGGAGGGACCCGACTAGAAGGGTGCTCTATGGCTACACCTTC
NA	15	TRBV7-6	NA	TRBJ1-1	CASSRTGGWGTEAFF	TGTGCCAGCAGCCGGACCGGGGGATGGGGAACTGAAGCTTTCTTT
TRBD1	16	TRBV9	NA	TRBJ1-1	CASSTGGGQLNTEAFF	TGTGCCAGCAGCACAGGGGGCGGACAGCTGAACACTGAAGCTTTCTTT
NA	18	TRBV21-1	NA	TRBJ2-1	CASSKWSEDRVSYNEQFF	TGTGCCAGCAGCAAATGGAGCGAGGACAGGGTCTCCTACAATGAGCAGTTCTTC
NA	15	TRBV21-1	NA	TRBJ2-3	CASSKYQGSTDTQYF	TGTGCCAGCAGCAAATATCAGGGGAGCACAGATACGCAGTATTTT
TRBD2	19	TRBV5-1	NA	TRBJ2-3	CASSSDSGGRHFSTDTQYF	TGCGCCAGCAGCTCTGATAGCGGGGGGCGCCATTTCAGCACAGATACGCAGTATTTT
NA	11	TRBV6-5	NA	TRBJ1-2	CASSYSYGYTF	TGTGCCAGCAGTTATTCATATGGCTACACCTTC
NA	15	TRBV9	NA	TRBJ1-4	CASSVAQGFTEKLFF	TGTGCCAGCAGCGTAGCCCAGGGGTTCACCGAAAAACTGTTTTTT